This T cell receptor (beta chain) was sequenced for a study of T cells after yellow fever vaccination. Notes on this clonotype: Its target is unknown.

Trimming removed 6 bases from V and 4 bases from J, with 21 bases in between. Germline V gene sequence: CDR1 GTSNPN, CDR2 SVGIG (reference sequence). CDR3 length: 15 amino acids. TCRdb re-analysed the 5' RACE reads in MiXCR, keeping a single row per CDR3 protein. The sample yields around 330,000 distinct CDR3 sequences, about 3.5% seen once. The study, taken as a whole, reports: When the response was secondary, it was weaker but reached its peak faster, day 5 versus 15.

This receptor was identified in a young man who received the YFV17D yellow fever vaccine. The J gene is TRBJ1-2, the V gene TRBV30; no clear D gene. The sample in question was PBMCs, obtained on the day of the yellow fever booster vaccination. The CDR3 here is CACPSGYGSGYGYTF. The CDR3 coding sequence is TGTGCCTGTCCCAGCGGATACGGGAGTGGCTATGGCTACACCTTC. The complete variable domain, with remaining parts taken from reference TRBV30 and TRBJ1-2, reads SQTIHQWPATLVQPVGSPLSLECTVEGTSNPNLYWYRQAAGRGLQLLFYSVGIGQISSEVPQNLSASRPQDRQFILSSKKLLLSDSGFYLCACPSGYGSGYGYTFGSGTRLTVV.